These 31 T cell receptor beta chains were all obtained from the same sample, sequenced in a study of tumor-infiltrating lymphocytes in glioblastoma multiforme. Three nested ARM-PCR rounds with V-beta and C-beta primers built TCRB libraries. Using its own MiXCR run on the multiplex PCR reads, TCRdb lists one record per CDR3 protein. The sample has about 13,000 distinct CDR3 sequences; approximately 68% are singletons. Sequenced material: brain tumor tissue. The origin of the receptors is a male donor with glioblastoma.

Of note for this clonotype: At one of its ends the junction is not consistent with the germline gene, which may arise from a read error. The chain employs TRBV11-2 and TRBJ2-1, with D possibly TRBD1 on 6 matching bases. Germline V CDR1 and CDR2: SGHAT, FQNNGV. CDR3 size: 13 residues. CDR3 region: CASSFVRGNEQSF. For the CDR3, the DNA is TGTGCCAGCAGCTTTGTTAGGGGGAATGAGCAGTCTTTC.

There are a few counts of this clonotype. This chain links TRBV19 with TRBJ1-2, with D possibly being TRBD1 (6 bases). Germline loops: CDR1 LNHDA, CDR2 SQIVND (reference sequence). The CDR3 runs to 14 residues. V dropped 9 bases and J dropped 5 bases, with 19 bases sitting between them. The CDR3 DNA sequence: TGTGCCAGCCATCAGGGGCCGGGGACTTATGGCTACACCTTC. Translated, it gives CASHQGPGTYGYTF.

This clonotype was picked up many times. V and J are TRBV5-1 and TRBJ2-1, with 9 bases that match TRBD1. The trim removed 0 bases at V and 3 bases at J, leaving 1 base unmatched. This CDR3 has 15 residues. Germline CDR1 reads SGHRS; CDR2 reads YFSETQ. The CDR3 nucleotides read TGCGCCAGCAGCTTGGGGACAGGGGTCTACAATGAGCAGTTCTTC. This sequence encodes CASSLGTGVYNEQFF.

This clonotype occurred a few times. Mismatch with germline at one junction end may stem from a read error. This rearrangement joins TRBV3-1 to TRBJ1-1; TRBD1 matches at 8 bases. Germline CDR1 reads LGHDT; CDR2 reads YNNKEL (reference sequence). The CDR3 extends over 12 amino acids. The CDR3 nucleotides are TGTGCCAGCAGCCGGGACAGGTATGAAGCTCTCTTT. It yields the protein CASSRDRYEALF.

This clonotype has just one count. V and J are TRBV11-2 and TRBJ2-7; D remains unclear. The germline V and J ends were trimmed by 3 bases and 2 bases, with 8 bases remaining between them. The germline gives CDR1 SGHAT, CDR2 FQNNGV. This CDR3 has 13 residues. CDR3 DNA: TGTGCCAGCAGCTTTGGCGGTACCTACGAGCAGTACTTC. Its protein is CASSFGGTYEQYF.

This rearrangement joins TRBV6-5 to TRBJ2-3; weak D call: TRBD2 (5 bases). The V gene lost 8 bases and the J gene lost 4 bases, with 16 bases spanning the gap. The CDR3 is 14 residues long. Germline lookup yields CDR1 MNHEY and CDR2 SVGAGI. This CDR3 is CASCSGFGADTQYF. The CDR3 DNA sequence: TGTGCCAGCTGCTCGGGATTTGGGGCAGATACGCAGTATTTT.

This rearrangement joins TRBV4-1 to TRBJ2-7; D is unresolved. CDR1 is MGHRA and CDR2 is YSYEKL in the germline V gene. CDR3 size: 14 residues. With 2 bases removed from V and 0 bases from J, the gap between germline ends came to 8 bases. The DNA for the CDR3 is TGCGCCAGCAGCCAAAATCCCCTCTCCTACGAGCAGTACTTC. Its translation is CASSQNPLSYEQYF.

On this clonotype itself: A read error may account for a junction end that differs from germline. This chain's CDR3 is CVWERGYEQYF. The CDR3 DNA reads as TGTGTCTGGGAGAGGGGCTACGAGCAGTACTTC. The chain links TRBV30 to TRBJ2-7, with D possibly being TRBD1 or TRBD2 (5 bases each). The CDR3 totals 11 residues. Germline V lookup: CDR1 GTSNPN, CDR2 SVGIG (reference sequence).

This clonotype was counted at least ten times. The chain carries TRBV9 and TRBJ2-2, with a possible D match to TRBD1 (6 bases). CDR1 SGDLS and CDR2 YYNGEE come from the germline V gene. The CDR3 loop spans 16 amino acids. Trimming left V 4 bases short and J 2 bases short, with 15 bases between. The CDR3 sequence is CASSTGTHRNTGELFF. CDR3 in DNA: TGTGCCAGCAGCACCGGGACACACAGAAACACCGGGGAGCTGTTTTTT.

This clonotype is medium-sized (0.01 to 0.1%). The chain joins TRBV11-2 to TRBJ2-5; 8 nucleotides align to TRBD2. V lost 8 bases to trimming and J lost 2 bases; unmatched junction nucleotides: 10. Germline loops: CDR1 SGHAT, CDR2 FQNNGV. CDR3 length: 15 amino acids. The CDR3 region is CASGIPGGGQETQYF. As DNA, the CDR3 is TGTGCCAGCGGCATTCCGGGAGGGGGGCAAGAGACCCAGTACTTC.

The chain couples TRBV5-4 to TRBJ2-7; possible D gene TRBD2, 6 bases. The CDR3 consists of 18 residues. The germline gives CDR1 SGHNT, CDR2 YYREEE (reference sequence). Trimming left V 2 bases short and J 7 bases short, with 28 bases between. CDR3 region: CASSLPGISGSYCGEQYF. In DNA form, the CDR3 reads TGTGCCAGCAGCTTACCCGGGATTAGCGGATCCTATTGTGGGGAGCAGTACTTC.

The chain has TRBV11-2 and TRBJ2-2; TRBD2 agrees at 8 bases. V shed 1 base and J 6 bases; nucleotides not matched to a gene: 10. Germline CDR1 SGHAT, CDR2 FQNNGV. The CDR3 has 17 residues. CDR3 loop: CASSLGRAGVTSGELFF. CDR3 coding DNA: TGTGCCAGCAGCTTAGGGAGAGCGGGAGTCACTTCCGGGGAGCTGTTTTTT.

Of note for this clonotype: This sequence may be a read error, since a much larger clone differs from it by one base. The chain couples TRBV12-3 or TRBV12-4 to TRBJ2-3; D not resolved. This CDR3 is 12 amino acids long. The CDR3 region has the DNA TGTGCCAGCAGTTTAGACGAAGATACGCGGTATTTT. It translates to CASSLDEDTRYF.

This clonotype was recorded only once. The chain couples TRBV20-1 to TRBJ1-1; tentatively, D is TRBD1 (5 bases). Trimming took 0 bases from V and 11 from J, leaving 19 bases between them. The CDR3 is made up of 14 amino acids. Germline values: CDR1 DFQATT, CDR2 SNEGSKA (reference sequence). CDR3 in DNA: TGCAGTGCTAGAGAGGACAATGGGCCTGTTGGCGCTTTCTTT. Translating it yields CSAREDNGPVGAFF.

As for this clonotype: The junction departs from germline at one end; a sequencing error may be responsible. The V and J genes are TRBV12-5 and TRBJ2-3; 10 bases line up with TRBD1. Per the germline V gene, CDR1 is LGHNT and CDR2 is FRNRAP. The CDR3 covers 15 residues. This CDR3 reads CANGLGTGVADTQYF. The CDR3, as DNA: TGTGCTAATGGTTTGGGGACAGGGGTAGCAGATACGCAGTATTTC.

With regard to this clonotype: An end of the junction does not agree with germline; a read error may underlie this. The chain uses TRBV11-3 and TRBJ2-6; possibly TRBD1 or TRBD2 for D (6 bases each). The length of the CDR3 is 18 residues. Per the germline V gene, CDR1 is SGHNT and CDR2 is YENEEA. The CDR3 region is CASGLRYTLLSGANVLIF. The CDR3 DNA is TGTGCCAGCGGCTTACGATATACGCTGCTCTCGGGGGCCAACGTCCTGATTTTC. The full variable domain, in which reference TRBV11-3 and TRBJ2-6 provide the parts outside the CDR3, is EAGVVQSPRYKIIEKKQPVAFWCNPISGHNTLYWYLQNLGQGPELLIRYENEEAVDDSQLPKDRFSAERLKGVDSTLKIQPAELGDSAVYLCASGLRYTLLSGANVLIFGAGSRLTVL.

Sample share makes this clonotype medium-sized. This rearrangement joins TRBV20-1 to TRBJ1-6; D is possibly TRBD1 (6 bases). The V and J ends lost 0 bases and 7 bases respectively, with 13 bases between them. In germline, CDR1 is DFQATT, CDR2 SNEGSKA (reference sequence). This CDR3 has 15 amino acids. The CDR3 spells CSARESRGANSPLHF. As DNA, the CDR3 is TGCAGTGCTAGAGAAAGTAGGGGGGCAAATTCACCCCTCCACTTT.

As regards this clonotype: The CDR3 does not close with the conserved phenylalanine or tryptophan, likely indicating a read error. The chain is built from TRBV11-2 and TRBJ2-7; 9 positions match TRBD2. The CDR3 loop spans 17 amino acids. Germline lookup yields CDR1 SGHAT and CDR2 FQNNGV. CDR3 loop: CVSSTGLARRFGDEQYL. Here the CDR3 DNA reads TGTGTCAGCAGCACCGGACTAGCGAGAAGGTTCGGGGACGAGCAGTACCTC.

The rearrangement uses TRBV11-2 and TRBJ2-6, with D tentatively TRBD1 (5 bases). Trimming removed 3 bases from V and 2 bases from J, with 5 bases in between. Per the germline V gene, CDR1 is SGHAT and CDR2 is FQNNGV. The CDR3 consists of 14 residues. Here the CDR3 reads CASSFRAGANVLTF. DNA for the CDR3: TGTGCCAGCAGCTTCAGGGCTGGGGCCAACGTCCTGACTTTC.

The chain combines TRBV11-3 with TRBJ2-1; possibly TRBD1 or TRBD2 for D (5 bases each). The V gene lost 4 bases and the J gene lost 5 bases, with 9 bases spanning the gap. Germline V gene sequence: CDR1 SGHNT, CDR2 YENEEA. There are 13 residues in the CDR3. The CDR3 is CASSYGANNEQFF. CDR3 DNA: TGTGCCAGCAGCTACGGGGCGAACAATGAGCAGTTCTTC.

The table lists this clonotype with many counts. This sequence joins TRBV28 and TRBJ2-4, with D unresolved. Trimming took 5 bases from V and 8 from J, leaving 16 bases between them. This CDR3 contains 14 residues. The germline V gene encodes CDR1 MDHEN and CDR2 SYDVKM. CDR3 amino acids: CASSPPGLGDIQYF. The CDR3 DNA reads as TGTGCCAGCAGTCCCCCCGGTTTAGGAGACATTCAGTACTTC.

Of note for this clonotype: One junction end disagrees with the germline gene, perhaps due to a read error. The chain links TRBV19 to TRBJ1-2, with a weak D call TRBD1 (5 bases). CDR1 is LNHDA, CDR2 SQIVND, per germline (reference sequence). CDR3 size: 17 residues. CDR3 sequence reads: CASSTGDPLEEGYDYTF. Written as DNA, the CDR3 is TGTGCCAGTAGTACGGGGGACCCTCTAGAAGAGGGCTATGACTACACCTTC.

This clonotype was observed at least ten times. The rearrangement joins TRBV11-2 to TRBJ2-7; the D gene is possibly TRBD1 (6 bases). Trimming cost V 5 bases and J 4 bases, with 18 bases left between them. Germline V gene lookup returns CDR1 SGHAT and CDR2 FQNNGV. The CDR3 consists of 15 residues. CDR3 coding DNA: TGTGCCAGCAGCCAGCTAACGGGACACTCTTACGAGCAGTACTTC. Protein: CASSQLTGHSYEQYF.

In regard to this clonotype: The junction shows a germline mismatch at one end, possibly a read error. This chain connects TRBV11-3 to TRBJ2-1; D is undetermined. CDR1 SGHNT and CDR2 YENEEA come from the germline V gene. This CDR3 is built from 14 residues. CDR3 sequence (DNA): TGTGTCAGCAGCCTAGACGGCGGCTACAATGAGCAGTTTTTC. Translation gives CVSSLDGGYNEQFF.

The CDR3 loop is CSARTLESSYNEQFF. The CDR3 DNA follows: TGCAGTGCTAGAACCCTCGAGTCGTCCTACAATGAGCAGTTCTTC. This chain links TRBV20-1 with TRBJ2-1; D ambiguous. The CDR3 contains 15 residues. Germline V gene data show CDR1 as DFQATT and CDR2 as SNEGSKA (reference sequence). V was cut by 2 bases and J by 1 base, with 12 bases left in between.

CDR3 coding DNA: TGTGCCAGCAGCTTGATGACGACGGACACCGGGGAGCTGTTTTTT. Translated: CASSLMTTDTGELFF. The rearrangement joins TRBV11-1 to TRBJ2-2; D is undetermined. With 3 bases removed from V and 3 bases from J, the gap between germline ends came to 11 bases. CDR1 is SGHAT, CDR2 FQDESV, per germline (reference sequence). This CDR3 has 15 residues.

This chain joins TRBV20-1 and TRBJ2-7; tentative D call: TRBD2 (5 bases). The V gene's germline CDR1 is DFQATT and CDR2 SNEGSKA (reference sequence). This CDR3 contains 15 residues. V dropped 3 bases and J dropped 4 bases, with 19 bases sitting between them. The CDR3 region has the DNA TGCAGTGCTAGTGAAGGTACTTCGGAGGATTACGAGCAGTACTTC. Amino acids: CSASEGTSEDYEQYF.

About this clonotype itself: This could be a read error, since a much larger clone is one nucleotide away. The chain has TRBV11-2 and TRBJ2-7, with D perhaps matching TRBD1 (5 bases). Germline CDR1 SGHAT, CDR2 FQNNGV. The CDR3 is made up of 15 amino acids. The CDR3 nucleotides are TGTGCCGGCAGCTTAAGCTCAGGGCTTTCCTACGAGCAGTACTTC. Residues: CAGSLSSGLSYEQYF.

This clonotype has a handful of counts. The V and J genes are TRBV20-1 and TRBJ2-1; D is ambiguous. CDR3 length: 14 amino acids. V lost 6 bases, J lost 6 bases, and 18 bases lay in between. CDR1 and CDR2 from the germline V gene are DFQATT and SNEGSKA (reference sequence). The chain's CDR3 is CSAFDPRNRNEQFF. CDR3 coding DNA: TGCAGTGCCTTTGACCCACGTAACCGCAATGAGCAGTTCTTC.

This clonotype was seen once. The junction shows a germline mismatch at one end, possibly a read error. This chain uses TRBV7-9 with TRBJ2-1; 7 bases align to TRBD1. This CDR3 is 16 amino acids long. Looked up from germline, CDR1 is SEHNR and CDR2 is FQNEAQ (reference sequence). CDR3 bases: TGTGCCAGCAGCTCTACAGGGGAATGGACCTACAATGAGCTGTTCTTC. Amino acids: CASSSTGEWTYNELFF.

As concerns this clonotype: In this CDR3 the conserved last residue, phenylalanine or tryptophan, is missing, so a read error is likely. No DNA is shown, since the ends of the CDR3 on it are uncertain; the CDR3 is the one TCRdb lists. This chain uses TRBV20-1 with TRBJ2-1; the table names TRBD1, a call not compared with the DNA. Germline loops: CDR1 DFQATT, CDR2 SNEGSKA (reference sequence). The CDR3 spans 16 amino acids, including both terminal residues. The CDR3 loop reads CSATQFKPGSYNERFL.